The entry below gives a single TCR beta chain sequence along with its context. The data derive from a study of blood T cell repertoires in COVID-19. The overall study: The samples span acute and convalescent COVID-19 from the United States, Italy and Spain. Sources were T cells, B-cell-depleted T cells, or PBMCs; the material itself was cDNA or gDNA.

In the original analysis: Estimated nucleated cell counts came from reference gene primer amplification. The method was immunoSEQ multiplex PCR; TCRdb's version includes in-frame clones alone and lacks a portion of them. Clone size and V and J calls were adopted from that table, with D and trimming inferred from the DNA. The sample consists of 150,000 to 200,000 clones, 75% to 90% of them appearing once. V was trimmed by 7 bases and J by 0 bases, leaving 13 bases between them. This CDR3 spans 15 amino acids. Germline loops: CDR1 SNHLY, CDR2 FYNNEI. Sample: peripheral blood. This receptor was identified in a man in his forties with acute or convalescent COVID-19. The rearrangement uses TRBV2 and TRBJ1-5; possibly TRBD1 for D (5 bases). CDR3 loop: CASKDRKYSNQPQHF. The CDR3 DNA reads TGTGCCAGCAAAGACAGAAAGTATAGCAATCAGCCCCAGCATTTT.